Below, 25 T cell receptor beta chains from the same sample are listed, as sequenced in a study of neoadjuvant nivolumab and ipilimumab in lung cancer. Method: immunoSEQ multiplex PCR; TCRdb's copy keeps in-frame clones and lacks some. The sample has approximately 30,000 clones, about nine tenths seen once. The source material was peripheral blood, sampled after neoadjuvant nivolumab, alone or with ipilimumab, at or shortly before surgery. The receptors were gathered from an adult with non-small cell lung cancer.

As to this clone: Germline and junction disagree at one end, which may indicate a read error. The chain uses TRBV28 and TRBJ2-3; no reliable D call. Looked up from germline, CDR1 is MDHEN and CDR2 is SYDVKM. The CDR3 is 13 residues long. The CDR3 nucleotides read TGTGCCAGCCGTTTGGCGCTCCCAGATACGCAGTATTTT. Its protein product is CASRLALPDTQYF.

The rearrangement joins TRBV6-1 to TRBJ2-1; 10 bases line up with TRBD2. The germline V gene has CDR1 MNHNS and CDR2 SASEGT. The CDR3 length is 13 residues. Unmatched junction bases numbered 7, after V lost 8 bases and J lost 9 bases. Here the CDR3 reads CASVASGGSEQFF. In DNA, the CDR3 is TGTGCCAGCGTGGCTAGCGGGGGAAGTGAGCAGTTCTTC.

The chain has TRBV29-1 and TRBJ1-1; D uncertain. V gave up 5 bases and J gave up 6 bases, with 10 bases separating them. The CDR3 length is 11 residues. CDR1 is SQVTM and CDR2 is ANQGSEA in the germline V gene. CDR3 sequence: CSVTAGPEAFF. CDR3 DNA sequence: TGCAGCGTTACAGCCGGTCCTGAAGCTTTCTTT. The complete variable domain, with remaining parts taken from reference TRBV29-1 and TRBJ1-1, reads SAVISQKPSRDICQRGTSLTIQCQVDSQVTMMFWYRQQPGQSLTLIATANQGSEATYESGFVIDKFPISRPNLTFSTLTVSNMSPEDSSIYLCSVTAGPEAFFGQGTRLTVV.

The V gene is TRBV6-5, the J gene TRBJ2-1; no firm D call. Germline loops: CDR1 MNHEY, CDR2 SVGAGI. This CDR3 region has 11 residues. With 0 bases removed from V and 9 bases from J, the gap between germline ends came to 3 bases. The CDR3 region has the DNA TGTGCCAGCAGTTACTCGGGTGAGCAGTTCTTC. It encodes CASSYSGEQFF.

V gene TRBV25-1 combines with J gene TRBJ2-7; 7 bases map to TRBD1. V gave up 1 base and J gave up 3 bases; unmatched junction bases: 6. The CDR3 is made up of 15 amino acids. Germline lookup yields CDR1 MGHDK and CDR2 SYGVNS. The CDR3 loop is CASSESTGFGYEQYF. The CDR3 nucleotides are TGTGCCAGCAGTGAATCGACAGGGTTCGGCTACGAGCAGTACTTC.

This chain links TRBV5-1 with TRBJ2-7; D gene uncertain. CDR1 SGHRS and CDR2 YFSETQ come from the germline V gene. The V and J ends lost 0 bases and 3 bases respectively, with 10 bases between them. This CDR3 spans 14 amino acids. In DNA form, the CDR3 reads TGCGCCAGCAGCTTGGCCGGGCAGTACTACGAGCAGTACTTC. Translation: CASSLAGQYYEQYF.

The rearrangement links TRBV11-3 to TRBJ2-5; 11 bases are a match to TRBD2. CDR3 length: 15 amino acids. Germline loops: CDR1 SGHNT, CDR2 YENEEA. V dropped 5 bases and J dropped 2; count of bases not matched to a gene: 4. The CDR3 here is CASSPGTSGQETQYF. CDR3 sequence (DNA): TGTGCCAGCAGCCCCGGGACTAGCGGACAAGAGACCCAGTACTTC.

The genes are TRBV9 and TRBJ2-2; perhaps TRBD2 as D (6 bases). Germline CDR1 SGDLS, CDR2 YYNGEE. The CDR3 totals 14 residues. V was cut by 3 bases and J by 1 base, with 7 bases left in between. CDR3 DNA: TGTGCCAGCAGCGGGCGGGGGAACACCGGGGAGCTGTTTTTT. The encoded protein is CASSGRGNTGELFF. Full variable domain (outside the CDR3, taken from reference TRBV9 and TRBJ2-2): DSGVTQTPKHLITATGQRVTLRCSPRSGDLSVYWYQQSLDQGLQFLIQYYNGEERAKGNILERFSAQQFPDLHSELNLSSLELGDSALYFCASSGRGNTGELFFGEGSRLTVL.

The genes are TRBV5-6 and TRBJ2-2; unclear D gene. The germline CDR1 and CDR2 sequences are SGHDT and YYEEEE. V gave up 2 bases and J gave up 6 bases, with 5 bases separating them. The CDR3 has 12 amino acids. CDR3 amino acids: CASSFLPGELFF. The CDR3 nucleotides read TGTGCCAGCAGCTTCTTACCCGGGGAGCTGTTTTTT. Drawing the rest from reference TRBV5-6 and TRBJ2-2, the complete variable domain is DAGVTQSPTHLIKTRGQQVTLRCSPKSGHDTVSWYQQALGQGPQFIFQYYEEEERQRGNFPDRFSGHQFPNYSSELNVNALLLGDSALYLCASSFLPGELFFGEGSRLTVL.

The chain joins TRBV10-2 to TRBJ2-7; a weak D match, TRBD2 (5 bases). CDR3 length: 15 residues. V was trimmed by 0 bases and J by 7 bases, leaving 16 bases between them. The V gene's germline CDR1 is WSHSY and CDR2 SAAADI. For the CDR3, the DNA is TGCGCCAGCAGTGAGTCGGGCGGACTTAATGAGGAGCAGTACTTC. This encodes CASSESGGLNEEQYF.

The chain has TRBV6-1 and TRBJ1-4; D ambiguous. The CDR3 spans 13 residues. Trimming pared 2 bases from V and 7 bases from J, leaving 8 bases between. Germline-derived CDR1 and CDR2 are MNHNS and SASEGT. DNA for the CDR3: TGTGCCAGCAGTGAAAGTGGGTTTGAAAAACTGTTTTTT. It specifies CASSESGFEKLFF.

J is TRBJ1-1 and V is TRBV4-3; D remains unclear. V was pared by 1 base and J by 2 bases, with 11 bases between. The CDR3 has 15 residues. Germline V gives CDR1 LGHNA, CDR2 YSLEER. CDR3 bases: TGCGCCAGCAGCCAAGGGACCCGCAGAAACACTGAAGCTTTCTTT. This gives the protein CASSQGTRRNTEAFF.

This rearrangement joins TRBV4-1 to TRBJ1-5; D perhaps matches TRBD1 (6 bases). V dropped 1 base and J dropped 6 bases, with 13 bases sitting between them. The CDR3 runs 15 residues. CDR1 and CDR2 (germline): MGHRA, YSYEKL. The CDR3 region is CASSQGWGLSQPQHF. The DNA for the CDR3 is TGCGCCAGCAGCCAAGGGTGGGGGCTCAGTCAGCCCCAGCATTTT.

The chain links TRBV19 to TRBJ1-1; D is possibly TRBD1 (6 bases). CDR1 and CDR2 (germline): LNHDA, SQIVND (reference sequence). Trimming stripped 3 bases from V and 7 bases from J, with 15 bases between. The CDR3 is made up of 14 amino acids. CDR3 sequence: CASSIVGHPSEAFF. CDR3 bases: TGTGCCAGTAGTATCGTGGGACATCCGAGTGAAGCTTTCTTT.

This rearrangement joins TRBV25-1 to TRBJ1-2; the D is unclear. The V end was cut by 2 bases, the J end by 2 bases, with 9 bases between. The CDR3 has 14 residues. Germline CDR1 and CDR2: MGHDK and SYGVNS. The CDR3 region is CASSETAPNYGYTF. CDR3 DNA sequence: TGTGCCAGCAGTGAAACGGCCCCAAACTATGGCTACACCTTC.

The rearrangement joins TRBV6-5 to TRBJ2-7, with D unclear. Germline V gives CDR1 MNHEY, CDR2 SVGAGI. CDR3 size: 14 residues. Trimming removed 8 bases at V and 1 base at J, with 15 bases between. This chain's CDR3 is CASRRQANSYEQYF. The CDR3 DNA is TGTGCCAGCCGCCGGCAGGCGAATTCCTACGAGCAGTACTTC.

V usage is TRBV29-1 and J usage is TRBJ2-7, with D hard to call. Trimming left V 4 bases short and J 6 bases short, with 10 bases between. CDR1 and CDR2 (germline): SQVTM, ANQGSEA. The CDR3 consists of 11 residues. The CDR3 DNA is TGCAGCGTTGGGTACGAGTCCGAGCAGTACTTC. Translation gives CSVGYESEQYF.

DNA of the CDR3: TGTGCCATCAGTGAAGGGGGGGCCGGGGACGAGCAGTACTTC. It specifies CAISEGGAGDEQYF. This chain connects TRBV10-3 to TRBJ2-7; weak D call: TRBD2 (7 bases). Trimming removed 3 bases at V and 5 bases at J, with 14 bases between. This CDR3 comprises 14 residues. Germline CDR1 reads ENHRY; CDR2 reads SYGVKD.

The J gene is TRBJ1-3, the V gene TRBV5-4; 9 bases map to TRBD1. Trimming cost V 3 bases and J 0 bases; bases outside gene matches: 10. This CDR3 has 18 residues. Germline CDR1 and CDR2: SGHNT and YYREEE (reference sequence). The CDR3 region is CASSSTGDRAFSGNTIYF. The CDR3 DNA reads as TGTGCCAGCAGCTCGACCGGGGACAGGGCGTTCTCTGGAAACACCATATATTTT.

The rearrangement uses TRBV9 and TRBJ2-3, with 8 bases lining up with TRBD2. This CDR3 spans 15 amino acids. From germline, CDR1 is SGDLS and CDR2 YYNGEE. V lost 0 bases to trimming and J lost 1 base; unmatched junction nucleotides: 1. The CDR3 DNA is TGTGCCAGCAGCGTAGACGGGGGGGGCACAGATACGCAGTATTTT. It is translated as CASSVDGGGTDTQYF.

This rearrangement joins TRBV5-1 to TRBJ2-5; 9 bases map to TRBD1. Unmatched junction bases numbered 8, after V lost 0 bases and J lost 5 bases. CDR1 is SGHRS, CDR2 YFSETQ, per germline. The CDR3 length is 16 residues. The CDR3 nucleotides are TGCGCCAGCAGCTTGGTAGGACAGGGGTCCGGGGAGACCCAGTACTTC. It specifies CASSLVGQGSGETQYF.

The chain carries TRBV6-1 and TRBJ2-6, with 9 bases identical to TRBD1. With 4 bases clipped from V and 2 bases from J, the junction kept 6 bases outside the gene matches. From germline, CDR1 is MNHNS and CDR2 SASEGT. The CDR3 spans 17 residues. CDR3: CASSVGQGVAGANVLTF. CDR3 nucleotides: TGTGCCAGCAGTGTGGGACAGGGAGTGGCTGGGGCCAACGTCCTGACTTTC.

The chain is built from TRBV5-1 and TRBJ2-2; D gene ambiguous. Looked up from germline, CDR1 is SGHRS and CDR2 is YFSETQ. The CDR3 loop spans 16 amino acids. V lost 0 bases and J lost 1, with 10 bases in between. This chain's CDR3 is CASSLAARVNTGELFF. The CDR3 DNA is TGCGCCAGCAGCTTGGCCGCTAGGGTGAACACCGGGGAGCTGTTTTTT.

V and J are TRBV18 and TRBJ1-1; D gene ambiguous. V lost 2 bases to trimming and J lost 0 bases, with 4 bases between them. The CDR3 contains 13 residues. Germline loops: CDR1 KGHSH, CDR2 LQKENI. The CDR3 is CASSPGVNTEAFF. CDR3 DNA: TGTGCCAGCTCACCAGGGGTGAACACTGAAGCTTTCTTT.

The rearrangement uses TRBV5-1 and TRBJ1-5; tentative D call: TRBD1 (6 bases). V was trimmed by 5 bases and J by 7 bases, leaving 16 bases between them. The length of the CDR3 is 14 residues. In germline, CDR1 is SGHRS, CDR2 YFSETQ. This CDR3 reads CASRNLPGDQPQHF. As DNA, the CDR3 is TGCGCCAGCAGAAACCTCCCAGGGGACCAGCCCCAGCATTTT.